These 29 T cell receptor beta chains came from one sample sequenced in a study of OX40 agonist ivuxolimab in advanced cancers. Measured with immunoSEQ multiplex PCR; TCRdb has only the in-frame clones, and not every one. The table lists about 78,000 clones, 87% of them singletons. The source was CD4+ or CD8+ T cells sorted from blood, collected in a trial of the OX40 agonist ivuxolimab. Receptor source: an adult with an advanced solid tumor such as melanoma, head and neck, liver or kidney cancer.

The CDR3 sequence is CASSLVQGGISGANVLTF. CDR3 DNA: TGTGCCAGCAGCTTGGTACAGGGGGGCATCTCTGGGGCCAACGTCCTGACTTTC. The V call is TRBV5-6, the J call TRBJ2-6; TRBD1 aligns across 8 bases. From germline, CDR1 is SGHDT and CDR2 YYEEEE. V trimming: 0 bases; J trimming: 0 bases; junction bases outside the gene matches: 5. This CDR3 has 18 amino acids.

V and J are TRBV28 and TRBJ2-1; D might be TRBD2 (6 bases). V was trimmed by 4 bases and J by 1 base, leaving 29 bases between them. The CDR3 consists of 21 residues. The germline V gene has CDR1 MDHEN and CDR2 SYDVKM. The CDR3 DNA is TGTGCCAGCAGTTCCCCTTGGGGAGGAAGCCTGGGTGTCGGATCCTACAATGAGCAGTTCTTC. Translating gives CASSSPWGGSLGVGSYNEQFF.

J is TRBJ2-7 and V is TRBV7-2, with D perhaps assigned TRBD1 or TRBD2 (5 bases each). CDR1 is SGHTA and CDR2 is FQGNSA in the germline V gene. Deletions cut 2 bases from V and 6 bases from J, with 14 bases between. This CDR3 comprises 14 residues. The CDR3 DNA reads TGTGCCAGCAGCTTATACGGCAGGGAGAGCGAGCAGTACTTC. This gives the protein CASSLYGRESEQYF.

This sequence joins TRBV5-1 and TRBJ1-5, with TRBD1 matching 10 bases. CDR1 is SGHRS, CDR2 YFSETQ, per germline. CDR3 length: 17 amino acids. V was clipped by 4 bases and J by 6 bases; unmatched bases: 13. CDR3 nucleotide sequence: TGCGCCAGCAGCCTATACCCACAGACAGGGGGCCGTCAGCCCCAGCATTTT. This codes for CASSLYPQTGGRQPQHF.

This clone was detected only once. This CDR3 is CASSQLRSLGREGRGGRNEQFF. For the CDR3, the DNA is TGTGCCAGCAGCCAATTAAGGAGTTTAGGCCGGGAGGGCCGAGGGGGGCGCAATGAGCAGTTCTTC. V and J are TRBV14 and TRBJ2-1; TRBD2 matches 8 bases. V lost 2 bases and J lost 6; bases outside the gene matches: 27. Germline assignment: CDR1 SGHDN and CDR2 FVKESK. CDR3 length: 22 amino acids. The full variable domain, completed using reference TRBV14 and TRBJ2-1, is EAGVTQFPSHSVIEKGQTVTLRCDPISGHDNLYWYRRVMGKEIKFLLHFVKESKQDESGMPNNRFLAERTGGTYSTLKVQPAELEDSGVYFCASSQLRSLGREGRGGRNEQFFGPGTRLTVL.

The chain links TRBV28 to TRBJ2-7, with 10 positions matching TRBD1. CDR3 length: 15 residues. V was pared by 4 bases and J by 4 bases, with 7 bases of the junction left unmatched. The germline gives CDR1 MDHEN, CDR2 SYDVKM. DNA of the CDR3: TGTGCCAGCAGTTCTGGGACAGGGGACCGATACGAGCAGTACTTC. Encoded protein: CASSSGTGDRYEQYF.

The genes are TRBV2 and TRBJ1-2, with 7 bases identical to TRBD1. V lost 1 base and J lost 4; bases outside the gene matches: 3. CDR1 and CDR2 (germline): SNHLY, FYNNEI. The CDR3 is made up of 14 amino acids. The CDR3 DNA reads as TGTGCCAGCAGTGAAGGGGGGACAGCCTATGGCTACACCTTC. Its protein product is CASSEGGTAYGYTF.

The V call is TRBV10-2, the J call TRBJ1-2; TRBD1 is a possible D gene (6 bases). This CDR3 is 15 amino acids long. Germline CDR1 is WSHSY and CDR2 is SAAADI. With 4 bases removed from V and 4 bases from J, the gap between germline ends came to 16 bases. CDR3 nucleotides: TGCGCCAGCAGTGGGTCGGGGGGCAACGCCTATGGCTACACCTTC. Encoded protein: CASSGSGGNAYGYTF.

This rearrangement joins TRBV19 to TRBJ2-5; D is tentatively TRBD1 or TRBD2 (5 bases each). V lost 8 bases to trimming and J lost 5 bases, with 12 bases between them. Germline V gene data show CDR1 as LNHDA and CDR2 as SQIVND (reference sequence). The CDR3 loop spans 12 amino acids. The CDR3 region is CASSPEGETQYF. The CDR3 DNA sequence: TGTGCCAGTTCGCCTGAGGGGGAGACCCAGTACTTC.

Details on this clone: Compared with germline, one end of the junction differs, possibly owing to a read error. The chain couples TRBV2 to TRBJ1-6, with no clear D. CDR3 length: 12 amino acids. CDR1 is SNHLY, CDR2 FYNNEI, per germline. DNA for the CDR3: TGTGCCGGCAGATTCTTAAATTCACCCCTCCACTTT. Translated: CAGRFLNSPLHF.

The chain uses TRBV6-5 and TRBJ2-1; TRBD1 might be the D (5 bases). The germline gives CDR1 MNHEY, CDR2 SVGAGI. Trimming took 2 bases from V and 8 from J, leaving 13 bases between them. There are 14 residues in the CDR3. CDR3 sequence (DNA): TGTGCCAGCAGTTACCTAACTGGGGCTTATGAGCAGTTCTTC. Amino acids: CASSYLTGAYEQFF.

The J gene is TRBJ2-7, the V gene TRBV28, with 8 bases identical to TRBD2. Losses at the gene ends were 5 bases for V and 3 bases for J; bases not matched to a gene: 9. The CDR3 is 15 residues long. Germline V CDR1 and CDR2: MDHEN, SYDVKM. The CDR3 coding sequence is TGTGCCAGCAGTCCGCGGGGGGCAGGCCACTACGAGCAGTACTTC. This gives the protein CASSPRGAGHYEQYF.

The rearrangement uses TRBV29-1 and TRBJ2-1; 12 bases are shared with TRBD1. CDR1 and CDR2 (germline): SQVTM, ANQGSEA. The CDR3 is 14 residues long. V dropped 5 bases and J dropped 9; count of bases not matched to a gene: 8. The CDR3 DNA is TGCAGCGTTCGACCGGGACAGGGGGCAGGTGAGCAGTTCTTC. Translating it yields CSVRPGQGAGEQFF.

The chain is built from TRBV28 and TRBJ2-4; D not certain. Germline V gene data show CDR1 as MDHEN and CDR2 as SYDVKM. The CDR3 runs 14 residues. Trimming pared 2 bases from V and 1 base from J, leaving 6 bases between. The CDR3 sequence is CASSLNGAKNIQYF. The CDR3 nucleotides read TGTGCCAGCAGTTTAAATGGGGCCAAAAACATTCAGTACTTC.

CDR3 coding DNA: TGTGCCAGCAGCCGAAACCAGGGGAACACTGAAGCTTTCTTT. It translates to CASSRNQGNTEAFF. The V gene is TRBV11-3, the J gene TRBJ1-1, with D perhaps matching TRBD1 (5 bases). V was clipped by 5 bases and J by 1 base, with 11 bases between them. Germline V gene lookup returns CDR1 SGHNT and CDR2 YENEEA. This CDR3 comprises 14 residues.

The rearrangement uses TRBV28 and TRBJ2-7; D is unresolved. Trimming took off 2 bases at V and 3 bases at J, with 14 bases between the two ends. The CDR3 totals 15 residues. Germline assignment: CDR1 MDHEN and CDR2 SYDVKM. This CDR3 reads CASSLMGGIRYEQYF. The CDR3 DNA is TGTGCCAGCAGTTTAATGGGCGGCATTCGCTACGAGCAGTACTTC.

The chain combines TRBV19 with TRBJ1-4; D is possibly TRBD1 (5 bases). The CDR3 runs 16 residues. V lost 6 bases, J lost 5 bases, and 19 bases lay in between. CDR1 is LNHDA and CDR2 is SQIVND in the germline V gene (reference sequence). Here the CDR3 reads CASSVIGTEQNEKLFF. The CDR3, as DNA: TGTGCCAGTAGCGTTATCGGGACGGAACAAAATGAAAAACTGTTTTTT.

CDR3 DNA: TGTGCCAGCAGTGAATACTCCGGCGCCGGGGAGCTGTTTTTT. Translation: CASSEYSGAGELFF. This chain joins TRBV2 and TRBJ2-2; no firm D call. Trimming left V 2 bases short and J 6 bases short, with 10 bases between. The CDR3 has 14 residues. The V gene's germline CDR1 is SNHLY and CDR2 FYNNEI.

The rearrangement joins TRBV6-1 to TRBJ1-1, with D possibly matching TRBD1 (5 bases). This CDR3 spans 14 amino acids. Trimming left V 7 bases short and J 5 bases short, with 17 bases between. Germline loops: CDR1 MNHNS, CDR2 SASEGT. CDR3: CASMRKGRDTEAFF. In DNA form, the CDR3 reads TGTGCCAGCATGCGAAAGGGGAGGGATACTGAAGCTTTCTTT.

V usage is TRBV27 and J usage is TRBJ2-2, with D perhaps given as TRBD1 or TRBD2 (5 bases each). Between the trimmed V and J ends, which lost 4 bases and 4 bases, there was a span of 13 bases. Germline V gives CDR1 MNHEY, CDR2 SMNVEV (reference sequence). The CDR3 length is 15 residues. CDR3 residues: CASSSTGTTTGELFF. CDR3 sequence (DNA): TGTGCCAGCAGTTCAACCGGGACGACCACCGGGGAGCTGTTTTTT.

This clone was recorded only once. The V gene is TRBV5-1, the J gene TRBJ2-5, with D perhaps TRBD1 or TRBD2 (5 bases each). CDR3 size: 14 residues. Trimming cost V 4 bases and J 2 bases, with 12 bases left between them. Germline values: CDR1 SGHRS, CDR2 YFSETQ. The CDR3 nucleotides read TGCGCCAGCAGCCCGCGAGGGGCTCAAGAGACCCAGTACTTC. Its translation: CASSPRGAQETQYF.

As concerns this clone: A read error may account for a junction end that differs from germline. This chain links TRBV11-3 with TRBJ2-7; D is unclear. Germline V gene sequence: CDR1 SGHNT, CDR2 YENEEA. The CDR3 is 12 residues long. In DNA form, the CDR3 reads TGTGCCAGCGCGGAGAACTCCGACGAGCAGTACTTC. Protein: CASAENSDEQYF.

This clone was seen a handful of times. The chain couples TRBV29-1 to TRBJ1-1, with D possibly TRBD1 on 6 matching bases. V was pared by 7 bases and J by 0 bases, with 12 bases between. Per the germline V gene, CDR1 is SQVTM and CDR2 is ANQGSEA. The CDR3 totals 13 residues. As DNA, the CDR3 is TGCAGCGGGATGGACAGAATGAACACTGAAGCTTTCTTT. Translation gives CSGMDRMNTEAFF.

The chain couples TRBV11-3 to TRBJ1-1, with D hard to call. Germline CDR1 is SGHNT and CDR2 is YENEEA. This CDR3 has 13 residues. The V gene lost 0 bases and the J gene lost 2 bases, with 4 bases spanning the gap. The CDR3 region is CASSLESNTEAFF. CDR3 DNA sequence: TGTGCCAGCAGCTTAGAGTCAAACACTGAAGCTTTCTTT.

The chain uses TRBV28 and TRBJ1-1; D gene unclear. Germline CDR1 MDHEN, CDR2 SYDVKM. The ends were cut back, 1 base at V and 4 bases at J, with 13 bases in the middle. The CDR3 is 15 amino acids. Written as DNA, the CDR3 is TGTGCCAGCAGTTTATATGGCGGGAGCACCACTGAAGCTTTCTTT. It specifies CASSLYGGSTTEAFF. Full variable domain (rest looked up from reference TRBV28 and TRBJ1-1): DVKVTQSSRYLVKRTGEKVFLECVQDMDHENMFWYRQDPGLGLRLIYFSYDVKMKEKGDIPEGYSVSREKKERFSLILESASTNQTSMYLCASSLYGGSTTEAFFGQGTRLTVV.

In this sample, this clone turned up once. V and J are TRBV15 and TRBJ1-3, with 7 bases matching TRBD1. The germline V gene has CDR1 LNHNV and CDR2 YYDKDF (reference sequence). This CDR3 contains 14 residues. V gave up 5 bases and J gave up 3 bases; unmatched junction bases: 4. CDR3 loop: CATSLDRVGNTIYF. DNA of the CDR3: TGTGCCACCAGCTTAGACAGGGTTGGAAACACCATATATTTT.

The V gene is TRBV18, the J gene TRBJ2-7; D is possibly TRBD2 (6 bases). The CDR3 has 15 residues. The germline CDR1 and CDR2 sequences are KGHSH and LQKENI. V was shortened by 2 bases and J by 2 bases, with 13 bases between the two germline ends. The CDR3 DNA reads as TGTGCCAGCTCACCAGTGAGACTAGGTCCCTACGAGCAGTACTTC. Translation: CASSPVRLGPYEQYF.

J is TRBJ2-5 and V is TRBV2; D is unclear. V was shortened by 1 base and J by 7 bases, with 7 bases between the two germline ends. Germline lookup yields CDR1 SNHLY and CDR2 FYNNEI. The length of the CDR3 is 12 residues. The CDR3 coding sequence is TGTGCCAGCAGTGAAGGCCCCGGGACCCAGTACTTC. Its protein product is CASSEGPGTQYF.

The chain has TRBV2 and TRBJ2-3, with D perhaps matching TRBD2 (6 bases). Germline V gives CDR1 SNHLY, CDR2 FYNNEI. The CDR3 runs to 15 residues. V was pared by 6 bases and J by 0 bases, with 13 bases between. CDR3 sequence (DNA): TGTGCCAGCAGAGGTCTAGCGTCTAGCACAGATACGCAGTATTTT. It codes for CASRGLASSTDTQYF.